These 6 T cell receptor beta chains came from one sample sequenced in a study of T cell responses to AZD1222 COVID-19 vaccine. Libraries were prepared by immunoSEQ multiplex PCR; TCRdb keeps only in-frame clonotypes and omits some of them. Of 100,000 to 150,000 clones in the sample, around 90% were seen once. The sample was peripheral blood, taken on day 0 of AZD1222 vaccination. Every receptor here comes from an adult in good health.

The genes are TRBV9 and TRBJ1-2; D is unclear. CDR3 size: 13 residues. Germline lookup yields CDR1 SGDLS and CDR2 YYNGEE. Trimming took off 0 bases at V and 8 bases at J, with 11 bases between the two ends. Here the CDR3 reads CASSVEENRGYTF. The CDR3, as DNA: TGTGCCAGCAGCGTAGAGGAAAACCGAGGCTACACCTTC.

The V and J genes are TRBV10-3 and TRBJ1-1; the D gene is possibly TRBD1 (6 bases). The CDR3 sequence is 14 residues long. Germline V CDR1 and CDR2: ENHRY, SYGVKD. For the CDR3, the DNA is TGTGCGGGGGCGGCTTCCAGATGGAACACTGAAGCTTTCTTT. It specifies CAGAASRWNTEAFF.

This chain links TRBV11-3 with TRBJ2-1; TRBD2 matches 7 bases. The germline CDR1 and CDR2 sequences are SGHNT and YENEEA. This CDR3 is built from 13 residues. V lost 3 bases to trimming and J lost 9 bases; unmatched junction nucleotides: 5. The CDR3 sequence is CASSFGLGGEQFF. CDR3 coding DNA: TGTGCCAGCAGCTTTGGACTAGGTGGTGAGCAGTTCTTC.

The chain employs TRBV10-3 and TRBJ1-1; tentative D call: TRBD1 (6 bases). This CDR3 region has 14 residues. CDR1 and CDR2 from the germline V gene are ENHRY and SYGVKD. The germline V and J ends were trimmed by 4 bases and 5 bases, with 14 bases remaining between them. This chain's CDR3 is CAISARGRWTEAFF. DNA of the CDR3: TGTGCCATCAGTGCCCGGGGGCGCTGGACTGAAGCTTTCTTT.

The rearrangement uses TRBV28 and TRBJ2-1; 10 bases match TRBD2. Trimming took 6 bases from V and 2 from J; bases not matched to a gene: 4. Germline assignment: CDR1 MDHEN and CDR2 SYDVKM. This CDR3 is built from 15 residues. In nucleotides, the CDR3 is TGTGCCAGCAGACATACTAGCGGGGCCTACAATGAGCAGTTCTTC. This translates into CASRHTSGAYNEQFF.

V is TRBV5-6 and J is TRBJ2-7; 12 bases are a match to TRBD2. The CDR3 sequence is 15 residues long. Per germline, CDR1 SGHDT and CDR2 YYEEEE. J lost 4 bases, V lost 4 bases, and 6 bases had no gene match. As DNA, the CDR3 is TGTGCCAGCAGCCCCCAAGGACTAGCGGGATACGAGCAGTACTTC. It codes for CASSPQGLAGYEQYF.